This T cell receptor beta chain was recorded in a study of cytomegalovirus exposure and HLA in healthy donors. With respect to this clone: The target antigen is unknown.

V lost 3 bases, J lost 7 bases, and 10 bases lay in between. Germline V gives CDR1 KGHSH, CDR2 LQKENI. The CDR3 has 12 residues. Whole-study findings and limits: Several of the most significant clusters appeared linked to common viral pathogens, based on a later analysis. Sequencing artifact likely explains a cluster of highly shared sequence variants. In a later analysis, donors in an Asian-associated ancestry cluster reportedly had fewer N-insertions in productive TCRs than the cohort mean.

PCR primers comprised 60 Vbeta and 13 Jbeta primers. Assay: immunoSEQ multiplex PCR; the TCRdb copy retains only in-frame clones and omits some. The sample records 150,000 to 200,000 clones, 65% to 85% being singletons. This sequence originates from a man in his forties in good health and CMV-seropositive. The chain joins TRBV18 to TRBJ2-7; a weak D match, TRBD2 (5 bases). Sequences were obtained from PBMCs. CDR3 in amino acids: CASSPRGGEQYF. DNA of the CDR3: TGTGCCAGCTCACCTCGCGGCGGGGAGCAGTACTTC. The full variable domain, its missing parts supplied by reference TRBV18 and TRBJ2-7, is NAGVMQNPRHLVRRRGQEARLRCSPMKGHSHVYWYRQLPEEGLKFMVYLQKENIIDESGMPKERFSAEFPKEGPSILRIQQVVRGDSAAYFCASSPRGGEQYFGPGTRLTVT.